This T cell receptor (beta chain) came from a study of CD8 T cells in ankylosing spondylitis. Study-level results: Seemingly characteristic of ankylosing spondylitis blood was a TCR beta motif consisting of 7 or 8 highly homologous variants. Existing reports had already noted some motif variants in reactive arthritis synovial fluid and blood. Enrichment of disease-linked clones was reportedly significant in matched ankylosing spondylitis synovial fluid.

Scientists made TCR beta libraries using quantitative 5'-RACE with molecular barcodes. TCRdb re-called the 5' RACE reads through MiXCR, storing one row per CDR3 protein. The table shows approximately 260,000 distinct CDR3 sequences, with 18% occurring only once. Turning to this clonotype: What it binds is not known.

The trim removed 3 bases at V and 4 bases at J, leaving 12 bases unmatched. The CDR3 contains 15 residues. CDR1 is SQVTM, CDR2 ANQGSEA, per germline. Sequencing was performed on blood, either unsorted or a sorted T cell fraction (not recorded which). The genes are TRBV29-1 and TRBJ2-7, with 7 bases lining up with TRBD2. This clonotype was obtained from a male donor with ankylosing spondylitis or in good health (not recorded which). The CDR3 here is CSVETSRMGSYEQYF. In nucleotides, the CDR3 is TGCAGCGTTGAGACTAGCAGAATGGGGTCTTACGAGCAGTACTTC.